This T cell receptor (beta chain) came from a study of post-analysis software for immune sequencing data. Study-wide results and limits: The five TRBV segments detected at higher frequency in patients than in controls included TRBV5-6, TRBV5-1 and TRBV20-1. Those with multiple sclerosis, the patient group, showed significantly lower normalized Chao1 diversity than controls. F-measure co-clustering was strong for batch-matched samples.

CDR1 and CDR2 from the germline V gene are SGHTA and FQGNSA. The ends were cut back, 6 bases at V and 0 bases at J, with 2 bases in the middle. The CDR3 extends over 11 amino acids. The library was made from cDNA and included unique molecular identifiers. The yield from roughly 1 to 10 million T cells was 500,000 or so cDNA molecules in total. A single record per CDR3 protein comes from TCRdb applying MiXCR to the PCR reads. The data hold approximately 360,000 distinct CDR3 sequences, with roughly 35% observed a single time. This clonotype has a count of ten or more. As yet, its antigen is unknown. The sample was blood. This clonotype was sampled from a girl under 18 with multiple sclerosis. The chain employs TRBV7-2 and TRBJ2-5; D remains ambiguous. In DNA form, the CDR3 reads TGTGCCAGCAGGTACCAAGAGACCCAGTACTTC. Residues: CASRYQETQYF.